Listed below are T cell receptor beta chains from one sample, sequenced in a study of blood T cell repertoires in COVID-19. Sequenced by immunoSEQ multiplex PCR; TCRdb stores in-frame clones only, minus some. The data contain approximately 480,000 clones, about nine tenths of them singletons. Specimen: PBMCs or T cells enriched from blood (not recorded which). These receptors were collected from a woman between 18 and 29 years old who had recovered from COVID-19. Each CDR3 is given with its conserved first and last residue. A D gene is named only where the DNA matches it firmly. Size is omitted from some rows. Given values are once, few, many or a class for expanded clones.

TRBJ2-5,.,TRBV7-9,TRBD1,TGTGCCAGCAGCCCGACAGGGGGTAAAGAGACCCAGTACTTC,CASSPTGGKETQYF
TRBJ2-5,.,TRBV18,TRBD1,TGTGCCAGCTCACCGACAGGGGGCTACGAGACCCAGTACTTC,CASSPTGGYETQYF
TRBJ2-2,once,TRBV7-3,TRBD2,TGTGCCAGCAGCTCCGGGGGGACCGGGGAGCTGTTTTTT,CASSSGGTGELFF
TRBJ1-2,.,TRBV19,.,TGTGTCACGGGAGCCTCCGGTGGCTACACCTTC,CVTGASGGYTF
TRBJ1-1,.,TRBV25-1,TRBD1,TGTGCCAGCAGTGAGCCGGGACAGGGGGTCGTCATGAACACTGAAGCTTTCTTT,CASSEPGQGVVMNTEAFF
TRBJ2-1,.,TRBV6-5,.,TGTGCCAGCAGGGAGGACGGCTATAGTGGGCAGTTCTTC,CASREDGYSGQFF
TRBJ2-3,.,TRBV5-8,.,TGTGCCAGCAGCCTTAGTGGGGCGCCCACAGATACGCAGTATTTT,CASSLSGAPTDTQYF
TRBJ2-7,.,TRBV6-2/TRBV6-3,TRBD1,TGTGCCAGCAGTTACTCCCTCGCAGGGGGCATCTACGAGCAGTACTTC,CASSYSLAGGIYEQYF
TRBJ1-6,.,TRBV19,.,TGTGCCAGTAGAGATGGGGGGAATAATTCACCCCTCCACTTT,CASRDGGNNSPLHF
TRBJ1-1,once,TRBV28,TRBD1,TGTGCCAGCAGCCCCCAGGGGGGTATCTTGAACACTGAAGCTTTCTTT,CASSPQGGILNTEAFF
TRBJ1-2,.,TRBV5-6,.,TGTGCCAGCAGCTTGGCAGGGCCCTATGGCTACACCTTC,CASSLAGPYGYTF
TRBJ1-5,.,TRBV7-3,.,TGTGCCAGCAGCTCAAGCCAGGACAGTAGCAATCAGCCCCAGCATTTT,CASSSSQDSSNQPQHF
TRBJ1-1,.,TRBV7-9,.,TGTGCCAGCAGCTTAGATATGAACACTGAAGCTTTCTTT,CASSLDMNTEAFF
TRBJ2-3,.,TRBV6-5,.,TGTGCCAGCAGTTACTCTGCAGGGGCAGGTACGCAGTATTTT,CASSYSAGAGTQYF